The present T cell receptor (beta chain) was sequenced within a study of CD8+ T cells in alopecia areata. This clone appeared a few times. Mouse gene names apply. The DNA ends 4 residues before the CDR3 does, and the rest of the CDR3 is filled in from the germline J gene. RNA extraction was followed by reverse transcription into cDNA, which acted as the sequencing template. Some clones are missing from TCRdb's copy, which holds only in-frame ones; the method was immunoSEQ multiplex PCR. Singletons are absent from the sample, which has more than 250,000 clones. Cells pooled from cutaneous lymph nodes were sorted on CD4, CD8alpha, NKG2D, NKG2ACE and other markers. Germline CDR1 and CDR2: NSHNY and SYGAGN. The CDR3 consists of 13 residues.

The sample consisted of CD4+ T cells sorted from a lymph node. V and J are TRBV13-1 and TRBJ2-3; D possibly corresponds to TRBD1 (6 bases). The sequence derives from a C3H/HeJ mouse with alopecia areata. For this strain, the MHC haplotype corresponds to H2-k. CDR3: CASSGPGQETLYF. The sequenced CDR3 bases are TGTGCCAGCAGTGGCCCGGGACAAGAA.